This TCR beta chain was identified in a study of early T cells in non-severe SARS-CoV-2 infection. Looking at the study overall: It was bulk RNA from unsorted whole blood that was sequenced, and the chains were unpaired.

Unique molecular identifiers (one per individual cDNA molecule) were attached. From the 5' RACE reads, TCRdb called clonotypes with MiXCR, one entry per CDR3 protein. The data show 35,000 to 50,000 distinct CDR3 sequences, roughly 6% seen once. V trimming: 4 bases; J trimming: 4 bases; junction bases outside the gene matches: 14. CDR3 length: 17 residues. Findings of the study overall: VDJdb-based annotation leaned toward anti-spike CD8 responses and missed private and CD4 specificities.

This clonotype appeared a few times. Antigen unknown. The sample here was whole blood, taken at baseline. The clonotype originates from an adult who was a healthcare worker with PCR-confirmed SARS-CoV-2 infection or an uninfected control (not recorded which). The V call is TRBV12-3 or TRBV12-4, the J call TRBJ1-2, with 8 bases identical to TRBD1. In nucleotides, the CDR3 is TGTGCCAGCAGTTCGTACTCGGGGGCAGGGGGCCCCTATGGCTACACCTTC. Translated, it gives CASSSYSGAGGPYGYTF.